This T cell receptor beta chain was found in a study of cytomegalovirus exposure and HLA in healthy donors. The germline V gene has CDR1 MNHNS and CDR2 SASEGT. V was pared by 7 bases and J by 0 bases, with 15 bases between. This CDR3 is built from 15 residues. This clone turned up a few times. In the PCR, 60 Vbeta and 13 Jbeta primers were used. Assay: immunoSEQ multiplex PCR; the TCRdb copy retains only in-frame clones and omits some. Of 90,000 to 140,000 clones listed, 13% to 15% are singletons. This receptor was taken from a female donor in good health and CMV-seronegative. Sequencing was carried out using PBMCs. The chain uses TRBV6-1 and TRBJ2-5; the D gene is possibly TRBD1 (6 bases). The CDR3: CASKAGDLDQETQYF. CDR3 nucleotide sequence: TGTGCCAGCAAGGCAGGGGACCTCGACCAAGAGACCCAGTACTTC.